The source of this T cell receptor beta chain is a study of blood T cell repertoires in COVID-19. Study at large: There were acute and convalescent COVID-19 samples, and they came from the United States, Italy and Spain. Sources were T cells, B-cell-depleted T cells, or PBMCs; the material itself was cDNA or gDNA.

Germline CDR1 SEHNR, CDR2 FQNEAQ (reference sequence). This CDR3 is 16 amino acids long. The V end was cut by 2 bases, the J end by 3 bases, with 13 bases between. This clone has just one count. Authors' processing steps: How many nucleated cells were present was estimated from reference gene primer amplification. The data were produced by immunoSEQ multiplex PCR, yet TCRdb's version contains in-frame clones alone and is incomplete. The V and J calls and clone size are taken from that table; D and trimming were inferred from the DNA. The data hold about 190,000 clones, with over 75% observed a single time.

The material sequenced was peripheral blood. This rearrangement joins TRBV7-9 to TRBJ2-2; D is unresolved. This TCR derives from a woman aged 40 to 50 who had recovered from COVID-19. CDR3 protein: CASSLLLSIDTGELFF. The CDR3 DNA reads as TGTGCCAGCAGCTTACTATTGTCAATCGACACCGGGGAGCTGTTTTTT.